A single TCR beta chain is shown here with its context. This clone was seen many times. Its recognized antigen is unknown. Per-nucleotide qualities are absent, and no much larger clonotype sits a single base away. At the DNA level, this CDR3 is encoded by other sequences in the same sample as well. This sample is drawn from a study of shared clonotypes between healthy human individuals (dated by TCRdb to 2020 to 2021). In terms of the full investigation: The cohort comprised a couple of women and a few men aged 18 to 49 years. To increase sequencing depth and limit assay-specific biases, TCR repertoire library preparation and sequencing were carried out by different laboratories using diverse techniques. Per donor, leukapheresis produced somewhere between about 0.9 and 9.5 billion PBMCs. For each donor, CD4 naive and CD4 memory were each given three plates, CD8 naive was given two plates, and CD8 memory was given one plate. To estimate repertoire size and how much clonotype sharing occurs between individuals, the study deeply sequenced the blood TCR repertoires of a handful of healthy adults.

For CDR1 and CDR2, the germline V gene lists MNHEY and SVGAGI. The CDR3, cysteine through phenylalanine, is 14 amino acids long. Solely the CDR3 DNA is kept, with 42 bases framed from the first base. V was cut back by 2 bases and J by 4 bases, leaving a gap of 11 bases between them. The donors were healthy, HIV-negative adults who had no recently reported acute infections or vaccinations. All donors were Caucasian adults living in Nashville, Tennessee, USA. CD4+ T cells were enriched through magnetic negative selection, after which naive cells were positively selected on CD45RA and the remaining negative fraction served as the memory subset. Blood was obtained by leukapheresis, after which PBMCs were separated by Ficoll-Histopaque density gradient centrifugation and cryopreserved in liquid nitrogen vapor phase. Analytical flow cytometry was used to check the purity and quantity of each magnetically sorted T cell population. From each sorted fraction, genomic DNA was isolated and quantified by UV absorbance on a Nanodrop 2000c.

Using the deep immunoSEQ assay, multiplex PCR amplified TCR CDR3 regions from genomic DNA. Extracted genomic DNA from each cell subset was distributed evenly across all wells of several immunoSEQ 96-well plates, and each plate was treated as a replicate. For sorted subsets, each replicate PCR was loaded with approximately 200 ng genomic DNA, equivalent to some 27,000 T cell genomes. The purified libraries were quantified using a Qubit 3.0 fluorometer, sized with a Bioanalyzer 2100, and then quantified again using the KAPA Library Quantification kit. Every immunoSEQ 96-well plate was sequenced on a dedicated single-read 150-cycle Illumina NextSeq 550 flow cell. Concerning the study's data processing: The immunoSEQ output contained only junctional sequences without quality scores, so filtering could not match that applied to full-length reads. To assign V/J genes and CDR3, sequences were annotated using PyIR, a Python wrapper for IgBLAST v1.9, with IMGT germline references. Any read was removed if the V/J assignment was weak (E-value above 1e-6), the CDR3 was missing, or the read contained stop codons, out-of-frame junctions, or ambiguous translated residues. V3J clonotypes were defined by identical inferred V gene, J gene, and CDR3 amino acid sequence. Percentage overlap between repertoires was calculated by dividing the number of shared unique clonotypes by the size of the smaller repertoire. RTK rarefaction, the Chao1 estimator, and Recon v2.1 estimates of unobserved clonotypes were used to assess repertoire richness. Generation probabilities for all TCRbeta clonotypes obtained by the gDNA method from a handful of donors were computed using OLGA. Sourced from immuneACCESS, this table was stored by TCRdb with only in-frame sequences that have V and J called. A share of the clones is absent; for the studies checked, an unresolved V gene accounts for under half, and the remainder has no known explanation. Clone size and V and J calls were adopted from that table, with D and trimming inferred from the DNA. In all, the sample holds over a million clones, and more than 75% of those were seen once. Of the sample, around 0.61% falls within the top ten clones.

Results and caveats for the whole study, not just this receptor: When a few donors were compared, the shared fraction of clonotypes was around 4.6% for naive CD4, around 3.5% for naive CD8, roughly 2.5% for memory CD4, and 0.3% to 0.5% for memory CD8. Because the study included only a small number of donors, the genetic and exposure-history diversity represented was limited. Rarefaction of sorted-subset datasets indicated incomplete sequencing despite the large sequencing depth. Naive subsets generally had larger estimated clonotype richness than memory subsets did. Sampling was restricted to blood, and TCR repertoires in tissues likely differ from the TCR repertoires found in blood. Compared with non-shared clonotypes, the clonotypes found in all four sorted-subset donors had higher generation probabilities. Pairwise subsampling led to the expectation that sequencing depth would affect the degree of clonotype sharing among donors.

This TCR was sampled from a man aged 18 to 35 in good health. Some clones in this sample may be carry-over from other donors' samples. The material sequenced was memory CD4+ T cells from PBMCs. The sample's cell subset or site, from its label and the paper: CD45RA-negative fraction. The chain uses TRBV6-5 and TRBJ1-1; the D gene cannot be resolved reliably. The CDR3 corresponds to CASSYREVGTEAFF. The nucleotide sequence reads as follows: TGTGCCAGCAGTTACAGGGAGGTCGGCACTGAAGCTTTCTTT.